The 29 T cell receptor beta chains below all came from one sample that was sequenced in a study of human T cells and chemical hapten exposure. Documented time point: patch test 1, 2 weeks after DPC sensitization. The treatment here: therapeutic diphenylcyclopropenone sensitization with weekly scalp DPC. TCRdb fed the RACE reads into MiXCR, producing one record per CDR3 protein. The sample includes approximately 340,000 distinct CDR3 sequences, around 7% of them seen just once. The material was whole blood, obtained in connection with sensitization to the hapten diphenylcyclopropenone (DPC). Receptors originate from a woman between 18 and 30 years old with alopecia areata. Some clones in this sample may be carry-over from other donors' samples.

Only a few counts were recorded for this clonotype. The CDR3 loop reads CASSSHWEVTEAFF. The DNA for the CDR3 is TGTGCCAGCAGTTCCCACTGGGAAGTCACTGAAGCTTTCTTT. The chain joins TRBV6-5 to TRBJ1-1; D call uncertain. In germline, CDR1 is MNHEY, CDR2 SVGAGI. Trimming removed 4 bases at V and 4 bases at J, with 13 bases between. This CDR3 region has 14 residues.

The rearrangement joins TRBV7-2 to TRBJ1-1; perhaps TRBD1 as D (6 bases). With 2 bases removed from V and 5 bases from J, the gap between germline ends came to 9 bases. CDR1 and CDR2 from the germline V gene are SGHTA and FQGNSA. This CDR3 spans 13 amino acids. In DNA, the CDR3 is TGTGCCAGCAGCTTAAACACAGGGACTGAAGCTTTCTTT. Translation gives CASSLNTGTEAFF. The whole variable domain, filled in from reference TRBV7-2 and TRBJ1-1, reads GAGVSQSPSNKVTEKGKDVELRCDPISGHTALYWYRQSLGQGLEFLIYFQGNSAPDKSGLPSDRFSAERTGGSVSTLTIQRTQQEDSAVYLCASSLNTGTEAFFGQGTRLTVV.

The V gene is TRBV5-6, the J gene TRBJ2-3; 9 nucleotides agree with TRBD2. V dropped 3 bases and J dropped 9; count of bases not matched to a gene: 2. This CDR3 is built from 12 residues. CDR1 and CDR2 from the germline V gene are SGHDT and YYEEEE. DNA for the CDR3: TGTGCCAGCAGCTGGAGCGGGGGGACGCAGTATTTT. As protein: CASSWSGGTQYF.

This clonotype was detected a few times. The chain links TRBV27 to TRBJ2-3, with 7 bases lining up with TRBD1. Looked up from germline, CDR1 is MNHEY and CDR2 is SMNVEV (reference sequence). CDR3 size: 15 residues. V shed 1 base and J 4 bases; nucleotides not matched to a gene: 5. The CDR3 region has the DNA TGTGCCAGCAGTTTATGGGTGACAGGGCCAGATACGCAGTATTTT. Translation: CASSLWVTGPDTQYF.

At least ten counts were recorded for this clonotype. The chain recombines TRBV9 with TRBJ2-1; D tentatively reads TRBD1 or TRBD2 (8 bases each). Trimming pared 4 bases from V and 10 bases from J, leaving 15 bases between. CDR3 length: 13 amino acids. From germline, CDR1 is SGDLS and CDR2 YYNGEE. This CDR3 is CASSPGGGGEQFF. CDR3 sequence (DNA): TGTGCCAGCAGCCCAGGGGGCGGGGGGGAGCAGTTCTTC.

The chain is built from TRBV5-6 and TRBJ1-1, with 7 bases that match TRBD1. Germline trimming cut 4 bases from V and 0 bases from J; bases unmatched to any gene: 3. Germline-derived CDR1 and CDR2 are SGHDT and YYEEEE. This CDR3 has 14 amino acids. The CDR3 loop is CASSIGQVNTEAFF. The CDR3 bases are TGTGCCAGCAGCATTGGACAGGTGAACACTGAAGCTTTCTTT.

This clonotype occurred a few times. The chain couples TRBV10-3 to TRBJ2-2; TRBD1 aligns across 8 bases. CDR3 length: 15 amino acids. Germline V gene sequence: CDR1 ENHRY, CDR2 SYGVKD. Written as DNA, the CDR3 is TGTGCTTCAGCCCTCAGGACAGGGAGACCCGGGGAGCTGTTTTTT. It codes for CASALRTGRPGELFF.

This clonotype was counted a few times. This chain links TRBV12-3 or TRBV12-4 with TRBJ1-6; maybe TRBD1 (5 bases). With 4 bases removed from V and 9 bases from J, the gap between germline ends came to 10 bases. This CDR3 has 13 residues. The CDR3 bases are TGTGCCAGCAGTTCGGGGGAATCTTCACCCCTCCACTTT. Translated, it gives CASSSGESSPLHF.

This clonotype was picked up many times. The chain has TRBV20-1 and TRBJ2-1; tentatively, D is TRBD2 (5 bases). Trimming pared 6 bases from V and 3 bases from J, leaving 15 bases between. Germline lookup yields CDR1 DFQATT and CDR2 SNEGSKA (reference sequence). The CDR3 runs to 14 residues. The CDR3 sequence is CSAAGPLDYNEQFF. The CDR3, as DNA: TGCAGTGCCGCCGGGCCACTAGACTACAATGAGCAGTTCTTC.

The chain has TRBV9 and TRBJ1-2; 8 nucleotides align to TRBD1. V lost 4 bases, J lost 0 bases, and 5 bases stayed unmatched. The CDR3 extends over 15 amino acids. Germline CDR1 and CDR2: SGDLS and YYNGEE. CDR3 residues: CASSTNRGTNYGYTF. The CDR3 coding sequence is TGTGCCAGCAGCACAAACAGGGGGACTAACTATGGCTACACCTTC.

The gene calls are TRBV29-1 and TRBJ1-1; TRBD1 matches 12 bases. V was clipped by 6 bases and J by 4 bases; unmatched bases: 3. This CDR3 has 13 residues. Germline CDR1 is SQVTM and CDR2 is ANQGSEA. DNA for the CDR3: TGCAGCGTGGGACAGGGGGCAATCACTGAAGCTTTCTTT. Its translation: CSVGQGAITEAFF.

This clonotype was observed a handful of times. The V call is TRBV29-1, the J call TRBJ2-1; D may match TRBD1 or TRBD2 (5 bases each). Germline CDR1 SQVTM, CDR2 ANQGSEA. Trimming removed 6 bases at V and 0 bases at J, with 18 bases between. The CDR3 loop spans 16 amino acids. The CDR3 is CSVGSRDGSSYNEQFF. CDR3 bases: TGCAGCGTCGGGTCCCGGGACGGAAGCTCCTACAATGAGCAGTTCTTC.

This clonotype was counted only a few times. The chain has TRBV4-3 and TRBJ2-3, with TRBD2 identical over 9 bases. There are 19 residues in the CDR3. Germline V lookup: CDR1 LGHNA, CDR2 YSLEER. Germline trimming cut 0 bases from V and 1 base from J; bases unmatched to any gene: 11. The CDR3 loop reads CASSQDIGGLAGGTDTQYF. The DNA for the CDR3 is TGCGCCAGCAGCCAAGATATAGGGGGATTAGCGGGGGGCACAGATACGCAGTATTTT.

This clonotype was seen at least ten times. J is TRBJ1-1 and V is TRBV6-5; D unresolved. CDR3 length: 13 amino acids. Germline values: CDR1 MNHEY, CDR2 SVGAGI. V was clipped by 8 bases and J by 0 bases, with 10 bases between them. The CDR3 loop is CASGRGVNTEAFF. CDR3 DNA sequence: TGTGCCAGCGGAAGAGGCGTGAACACTGAAGCTTTCTTT.

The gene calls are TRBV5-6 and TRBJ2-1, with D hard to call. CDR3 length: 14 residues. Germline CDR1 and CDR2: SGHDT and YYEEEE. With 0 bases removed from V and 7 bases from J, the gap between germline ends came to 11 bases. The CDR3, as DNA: TGTGCCAGCAGCTTGGCACTTCGACATAATGAGCAGTTCTTC. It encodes CASSLALRHNEQFF.

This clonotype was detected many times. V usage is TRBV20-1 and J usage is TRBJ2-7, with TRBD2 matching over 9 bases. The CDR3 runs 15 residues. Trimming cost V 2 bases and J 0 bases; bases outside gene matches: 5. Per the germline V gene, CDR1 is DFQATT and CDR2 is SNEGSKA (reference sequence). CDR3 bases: TGCAGTGCTAGATCTTTAGCGGGGGACTCCTACGAGCAGTACTTC. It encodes CSARSLAGDSYEQYF.

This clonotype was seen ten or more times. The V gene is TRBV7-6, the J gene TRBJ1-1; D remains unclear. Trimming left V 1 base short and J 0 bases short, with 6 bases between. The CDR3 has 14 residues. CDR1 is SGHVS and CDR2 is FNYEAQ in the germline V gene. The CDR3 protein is CASSLVSLNTEAFF. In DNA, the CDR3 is TGTGCCAGCAGCTTAGTCAGCTTGAACACTGAAGCTTTCTTT.

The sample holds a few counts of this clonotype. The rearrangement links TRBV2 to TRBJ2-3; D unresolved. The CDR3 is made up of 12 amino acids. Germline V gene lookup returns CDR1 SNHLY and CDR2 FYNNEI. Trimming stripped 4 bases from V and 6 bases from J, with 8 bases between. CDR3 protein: CASSVVFDTQYF. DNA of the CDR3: TGTGCCAGCAGTGTTGTTTTCGATACGCAGTATTTT.

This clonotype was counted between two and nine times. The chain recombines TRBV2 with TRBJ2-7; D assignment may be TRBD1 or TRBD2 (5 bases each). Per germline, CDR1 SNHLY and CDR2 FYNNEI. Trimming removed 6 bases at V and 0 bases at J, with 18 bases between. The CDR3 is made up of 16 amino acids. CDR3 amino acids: CASSLSTGTDSYEQYF. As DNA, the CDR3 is TGTGCCAGCAGCCTTTCCACCGGGACCGACTCCTACGAGCAGTACTTC. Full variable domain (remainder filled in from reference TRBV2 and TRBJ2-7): EPEVTQTPSHQVTQMGQEVILRCVPISNHLYFYWYRQILGQKVEFLVSFYNNEISEKSEIFDDQFSVERPDGSNFTLKIRSTKLEDSAMYFCASSLSTGTDSYEQYFGPGTRLTVT.

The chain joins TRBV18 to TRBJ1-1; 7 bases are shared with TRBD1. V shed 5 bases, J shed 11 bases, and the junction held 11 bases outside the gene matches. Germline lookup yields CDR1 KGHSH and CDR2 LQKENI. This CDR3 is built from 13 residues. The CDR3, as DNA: TGTGCCAGCTCATCTGGACAGGCTCAAGAGGCTTTCTTT. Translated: CASSSGQAQEAFF.

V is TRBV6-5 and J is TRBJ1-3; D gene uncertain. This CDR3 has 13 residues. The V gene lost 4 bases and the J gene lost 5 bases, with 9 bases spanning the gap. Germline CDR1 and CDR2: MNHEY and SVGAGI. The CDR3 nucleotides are TGTGCCAGCAGTTTGGGTACAAGAAACACCATATATTTT. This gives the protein CASSLGTRNTIYF.

The chain's CDR3 is CSGRDSSEAFF. CDR3 nucleotides: TGCAGCGGCCGGGACTCATCTGAAGCTTTCTTT. The gene calls are TRBV29-1 and TRBJ1-1, with TRBD1 as a possible D gene (5 bases). The CDR3 covers 11 residues. Trimming took off 7 bases at V and 6 bases at J, with 12 bases between the two ends. The germline CDR1 and CDR2 sequences are SQVTM and ANQGSEA.

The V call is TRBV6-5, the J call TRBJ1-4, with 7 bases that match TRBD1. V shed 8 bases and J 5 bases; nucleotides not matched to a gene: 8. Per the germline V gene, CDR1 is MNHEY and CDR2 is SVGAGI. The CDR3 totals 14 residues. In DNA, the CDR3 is TGTGCCAGCGGAAAAGGGACAGTGAATGAAAAACTGTTTTTT. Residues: CASGKGTVNEKLFF.

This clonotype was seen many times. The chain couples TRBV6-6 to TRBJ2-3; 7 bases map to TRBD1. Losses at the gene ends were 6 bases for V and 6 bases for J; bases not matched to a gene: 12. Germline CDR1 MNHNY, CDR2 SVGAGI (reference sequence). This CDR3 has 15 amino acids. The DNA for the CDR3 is TGTGCCAGCAGGTCCCCAATCACAGGGGACGATACGCAGTATTTT. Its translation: CASRSPITGDDTQYF.

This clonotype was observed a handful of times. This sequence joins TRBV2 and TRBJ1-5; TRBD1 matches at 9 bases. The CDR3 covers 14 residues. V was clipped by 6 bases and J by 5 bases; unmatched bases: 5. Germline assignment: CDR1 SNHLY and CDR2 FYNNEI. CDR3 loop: CASRKDRGYQPQHF. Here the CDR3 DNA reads TGTGCCAGCAGAAAGGACAGGGGTTATCAGCCCCAGCATTTT.

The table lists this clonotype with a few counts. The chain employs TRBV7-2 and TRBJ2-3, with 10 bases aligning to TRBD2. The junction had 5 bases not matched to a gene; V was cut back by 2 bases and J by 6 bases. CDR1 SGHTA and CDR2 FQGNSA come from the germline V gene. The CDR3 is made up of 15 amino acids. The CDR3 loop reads CASSLWSGGADTQYF. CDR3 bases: TGTGCCAGCAGCTTATGGAGCGGGGGGGCCGATACGCAGTATTTT.

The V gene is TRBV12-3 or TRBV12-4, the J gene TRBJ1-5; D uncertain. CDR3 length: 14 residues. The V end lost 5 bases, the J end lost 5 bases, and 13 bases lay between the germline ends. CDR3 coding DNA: TGTGCCAGCAGTCTTACCGACGGTTATCAGCCCCAGCATTTT. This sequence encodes CASSLTDGYQPQHF.

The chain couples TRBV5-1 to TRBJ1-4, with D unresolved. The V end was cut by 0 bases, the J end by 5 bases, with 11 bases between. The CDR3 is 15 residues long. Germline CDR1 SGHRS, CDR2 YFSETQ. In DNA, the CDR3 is TGCGCCAGCAGCTTGGATGGCAGCAGGAATGAAAAACTGTTTTTT. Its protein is CASSLDGSRNEKLFF.

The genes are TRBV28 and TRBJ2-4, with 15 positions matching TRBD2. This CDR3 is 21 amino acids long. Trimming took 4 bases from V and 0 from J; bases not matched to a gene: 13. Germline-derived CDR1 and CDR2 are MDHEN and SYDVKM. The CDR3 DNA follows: TGTGCCAGCAGTTCAACCAAGGGGACTAGCGGGGGGTCCTTAGCCAAAAACATTCAGTACTTC. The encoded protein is CASSSTKGTSGGSLAKNIQYF.